One sample yielded the 17 T cell receptor beta chains listed below, sequenced in a study of PD-1 blockade in mismatch repair-deficient tumors (dated 2017 in TCRdb). The library relied on the immunoSEQ multiplex PCR assay. TCRdb mirrors the immuneACCESS table, restricted to in-frame sequences. Some clones are absent from its copies; in checked studies, under half trace to an unresolved V gene, and the reason for the others is unknown. The sample table contains about 120,000 clones; only one count was recorded for 85% to 90% of them. The top ten constitute approximately 13% of the sample. The input for sequencing was peripheral blood, taken 44 weeks after starting pembrolizumab. Receptors originate from an adult with mismatch repair-deficient cancer.

The chain links TRBV4-1 to TRBJ1-3; D is unclear. Germline V gene lookup returns CDR1 MGHRA and CDR2 YSYEKL. This CDR3 spans 16 amino acids. V dropped 1 base and J dropped 0 bases, with 10 bases sitting between them. This chain's CDR3 is CASSQVARSSGNTIYF. For the CDR3, the DNA is TGCGCCAGCAGCCAAGTGGCGAGGTCCTCTGGAAACACCATATATTTT.

The V and J genes are TRBV11-2 and TRBJ2-1; perhaps TRBD2 as D (6 bases). Germline V gives CDR1 SGHAT, CDR2 FQNNGV. Between the trimmed V and J ends, which lost 4 bases and 4 bases, there was a span of 11 bases. The CDR3 contains 14 residues. The chain's CDR3 is CASSSAGRYNEQFF. Here the CDR3 DNA reads TGTGCCAGCAGCTCAGCGGGTAGGTACAATGAGCAGTTCTTC. Looking up the rest from reference TRBV11-2 and TRBJ2-1 gives the full variable domain: EAGVAQSPRYKIIEKRQSVAFWCNPISGHATLYWYQQILGQGPKLLIQFQNNGVVDDSQLPKDRFSAERLKGVDSTLKIQPAKLEDSAVYLCASSSAGRYNEQFFGPGTRLTVL.

This clone has more than one count but fewer than ten. This chain joins TRBV4-1 and TRBJ1-5; TRBD1 is a possible D gene (5 bases). Germline assignment: CDR1 MGHRA and CDR2 YSYEKL. V was pared by 0 bases and J by 6 bases, with 12 bases between. This CDR3 comprises 15 residues. The chain's CDR3 is CASSQDYSGIQPQHF. The CDR3 nucleotides are TGCGCCAGCAGCCAAGATTATTCAGGGATTCAGCCCCAGCATTTT.

The rearrangement joins TRBV19 to TRBJ2-3, with a possible D match to TRBD2 (6 bases). The germline V gene encodes CDR1 LNHDA and CDR2 SQIVND (reference sequence). Between the trimmed V and J ends, which lost 7 bases and 3 bases, there was a span of 8 bases. The CDR3 is 12 residues long. CDR3: CASTGETDTQYF. The CDR3 nucleotides read TGTGCCAGTACGGGGGAGACAGATACGCAGTATTTT.

The chain employs TRBV28 and TRBJ1-5; D remains ambiguous. CDR3 length equals 18 residues. V lost 1 base, J lost 2 bases, and 18 bases lay in between. Germline values: CDR1 MDHEN, CDR2 SYDVKM. The CDR3 is CASSLSPVVGSGNQPQHF. The CDR3 coding sequence is TGTGCCAGCAGTTTATCTCCAGTGGTAGGGAGTGGCAATCAGCCCCAGCATTTT.

J is TRBJ2-4 and V is TRBV2; D is uncertain. The V end lost 4 bases, the J end lost 0 bases, and 7 bases lay between the germline ends. Germline lookup yields CDR1 SNHLY and CDR2 FYNNEI. The CDR3 has 14 residues. CDR3 region: CASSGQLAKNIQYF. The CDR3 DNA reads as TGTGCCAGCAGTGGTCAGCTAGCCAAAAACATTCAGTACTTC.

The CDR3 DNA is TGTGCCAGCAGCGTAGGGCTAGCGGACACAGATACGCAGTATTTT. It specifies CASSVGLADTDTQYF. The chain is built from TRBV9 and TRBJ2-3; 7 bases align to TRBD2. CDR1 is SGDLS, CDR2 YYNGEE, per germline. V lost 0 bases to trimming and J lost 2 bases; unmatched junction nucleotides: 3. The CDR3 totals 15 residues.

J is TRBJ2-2 and V is TRBV5-1; 10 bases fit TRBD2. The CDR3 runs to 19 residues. CDR1 and CDR2 from the germline V gene are SGHRS and YFSETQ. V gave up 2 bases and J gave up 1 base; unmatched junction bases: 11. CDR3 residues: CASSLRRVAGGQNTGELFF. In DNA form, the CDR3 reads TGCGCCAGCAGCTTAAGGCGCGTAGCGGGAGGCCAGAACACCGGGGAGCTGTTTTTT.

This clone was observed a single time. V gene TRBV27 combines with J gene TRBJ2-7, with 9 bases matching TRBD2. Germline V CDR1 and CDR2: MNHEY, SMNVEV (reference sequence). There are 17 residues in the CDR3. V trimming: 3 bases; J trimming: 0 bases; junction bases outside the gene matches: 9. The CDR3 loop is CASSFRLIAGASYEQYF. CDR3 sequence (DNA): TGTGCCAGCAGTTTCAGGTTAATAGCGGGAGCCTCCTACGAGCAGTACTTC.

V gene TRBV5-6 combines with J gene TRBJ2-2, with D unclear. This CDR3 has 14 residues. Trimming took off 4 bases at V and 5 bases at J, with 12 bases between the two ends. Looked up from germline, CDR1 is SGHDT and CDR2 is YYEEEE. In DNA form, the CDR3 reads TGTGCCAGCAGCCCGGCAATCCAAACCGGGGAGCTGTTTTTT. It yields the protein CASSPAIQTGELFF.

The rearrangement joins TRBV10-3 to TRBJ2-1, with 11 bases that match TRBD2. The CDR3 is made up of 15 amino acids. The germline V gene encodes CDR1 ENHRY and CDR2 SYGVKD. The junction had 7 bases not matched to a gene; V was cut back by 3 bases and J by 9 bases. Here the CDR3 DNA reads TGTGCCATCAGTGAAGGGACTAGCGGTGAAAGTGAGCAGTTCTTC. It specifies CAISEGTSGESEQFF.

The chain employs TRBV7-9 and TRBJ1-1; possible D gene TRBD1, 5 bases. Germline-derived CDR1 and CDR2 are SEHNR and FQNEAQ (reference sequence). This CDR3 contains 14 residues. Trimming shortened V by 1 base and J by 1 base, and 7 bases separated the two germline ends. CDR3 sequence reads: CASSLGGGNTEAFF. CDR3 in DNA: TGTGCCAGCAGCTTAGGTGGGGGGAACACTGAAGCTTTCTTT. Full variable domain (outside the CDR3, taken from reference TRBV7-9 and TRBJ1-1): DTGVSQNPRHKITKRGQNVTFRCDPISEHNRLYWYRQTLGQGPEFLTYFQNEAQLEKSRLLSDRFSAERPKGSFSTLEIQRTEQGDSAMYLCASSLGGGNTEAFFGQGTRLTVV.

J is TRBJ2-7 and V is TRBV5-5; the match to TRBD1 covers 8 bases. The trim removed 7 bases at V and 6 bases at J, leaving 3 bases unmatched. The length of the CDR3 is 11 residues. Germline CDR1 and CDR2: SGHKS and YYEKEE (reference sequence). CDR3 loop: CASRQGSEQYF. The CDR3 DNA reads TGTGCCAGCCGACAGGGGAGCGAGCAGTACTTC.

The chain couples TRBV9 to TRBJ2-6; D call uncertain. Germline V gene sequence: CDR1 SGDLS, CDR2 YYNGEE. The CDR3 totals 17 residues. V was trimmed by 2 bases and J by 0 bases, leaving 12 bases between them. CDR3 sequence (DNA): TGTGCCAGCAGCGTGACGGGCTCCCTCTCTGGGGCCAACGTCCTGACTTTC. It translates to CASSVTGSLSGANVLTF.

This clone appeared once. The chain couples TRBV2 to TRBJ2-1, with a tentative D call TRBD2 (5 bases). The CDR3 loop spans 13 amino acids. V lost 7 bases to trimming and J lost 8 bases, with 15 bases between them. Germline lookup yields CDR1 SNHLY and CDR2 FYNNEI. The CDR3 reads CASIPGFGHEQFF. The CDR3 DNA reads as TGTGCCAGCATCCCGGGGTTCGGCCATGAGCAGTTCTTC.

This clone was detected once. The chain is built from TRBV5-6 and TRBJ1-3; D gene ambiguous. Germline V gene data show CDR1 as SGHDT and CDR2 as YYEEEE. The CDR3 contains 14 residues. The V and J ends lost 1 base and 2 bases respectively, with 7 bases between them. The CDR3, as DNA: TGTGCCAGCAGCTTGCAAGGTCCTGGAAACACCATATATTTT. As protein: CASSLQGPGNTIYF.

V gene TRBV10-2 combines with J gene TRBJ2-1; 10 bases agree with TRBD2. The V gene's germline CDR1 is WSHSY and CDR2 SAAADI. CDR3 size: 14 residues. The trim removed 7 bases at V and 8 bases at J, leaving 8 bases unmatched. The DNA of the CDR3 is TGCGCCAGCAAGGGGGGACTAGCGCCAGATGAGCAGTTCTTC. Amino acid sequence: CASKGGLAPDEQFF.